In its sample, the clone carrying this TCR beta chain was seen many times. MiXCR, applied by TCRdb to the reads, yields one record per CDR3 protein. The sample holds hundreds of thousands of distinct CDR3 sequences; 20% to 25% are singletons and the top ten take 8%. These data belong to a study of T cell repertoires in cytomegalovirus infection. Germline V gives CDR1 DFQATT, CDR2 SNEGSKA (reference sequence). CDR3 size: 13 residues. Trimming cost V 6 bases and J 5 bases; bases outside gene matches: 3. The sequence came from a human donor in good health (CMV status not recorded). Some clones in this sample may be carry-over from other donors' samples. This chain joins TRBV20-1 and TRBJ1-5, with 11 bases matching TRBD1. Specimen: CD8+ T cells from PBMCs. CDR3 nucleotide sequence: TGCAGTGCCAGGACAGGGGGCTATCAGCCCCAGCATTTT. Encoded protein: CSARTGGYQPQHF.